The 2 T cell receptor beta chains presented below share a single source sample, sequenced in a study of OX40 agonist ivuxolimab in advanced cancers. Preparation of the library involved the immunoSEQ multiplex PCR assay. Held by TCRdb, this immuneACCESS table contains in-frame sequences only and omits some clones. Under half of the omission traces to an unresolved V gene where checked; the cause of the rest is unknown. Within this sample are about 97,000 clones, with roughly 90% of them counted one time only. Of the sample, around 5.2% falls within the top ten clones. Sequences were derived from CD4+ or CD8+ T cells sorted from blood, sampled in a trial of the OX40 agonist ivuxolimab. Source of these receptors: an adult with an advanced solid tumor such as melanoma, head and neck, liver or kidney cancer.

The chain carries TRBV9 and TRBJ2-3; 9 nucleotides align to TRBD1. V trimming: 0 bases; J trimming: 2 bases; junction bases outside the gene matches: 4. Germline lookup yields CDR1 SGDLS and CDR2 YYNGEE. The CDR3 extends over 16 amino acids. The CDR3 here is CASSVDGQGFTDTQYF. The CDR3 nucleotides read TGTGCCAGCAGCGTAGACGGACAGGGGTTCACAGATACGCAGTATTTT.

V is TRBV5-1 and J is TRBJ2-2; weak D call: TRBD2 (7 bases). The CDR3 runs 16 residues. The germline CDR1 and CDR2 sequences are SGHRS and YFSETQ. Trimming cost V 2 bases and J 1 base, with 12 bases left between them. The CDR3 DNA sequence: TGCGCCAGCAGCTTCAGCGGGACACTGAACACCGGGGAGCTGTTTTTT. Protein: CASSFSGTLNTGELFF.